The 8 T cell receptor beta chains below come from one sample, sequenced in a study of CD4 and CD8 cells across lung adenocarcinoma regions. One entry per CDR3 protein, called by TCRdb with MiXCR from the PCR reads. This table has approximately 25,000 distinct CDR3 sequences, around 56% appearing once. Sequencing was carried out using CD8+ T cells from the center of a lung tumor. The receptor set was obtained from a male donor with lung adenocarcinoma. The CD4 and CD8 labels of this study may be unreliable.

This clonotype has a handful of counts. This may arise from a read error, as a much more abundant clone is one base away. This chain uses TRBV6-4 with TRBJ2-5; 12 bases are a match to TRBD2. Germline assignment: CDR1 MRHNA and CDR2 SNTAGT. The CDR3 has 13 residues. Trimming removed 9 bases from V and 11 bases from J; junction bases left unmatched: 10. The CDR3 region has the DNA TGTGCCAGGACGACTAGCGGGAGACATGAGCAGTACTTC. This codes for CARTTSGRHEQYF.

This clonotype has at least ten counts. This rearrangement joins TRBV28 to TRBJ1-2; 11 nucleotides match TRBD1. The CDR3 length is 11 residues. The V gene's germline CDR1 is MDHEN and CDR2 SYDVKM. Trimming took 4 bases from V and 14 from J; bases not matched to a gene: 3. The CDR3, as DNA: TGTGCCAGCAGTTCGGACAGGGGGCGGACCTTC. This translates into CASSSDRGRTF.

In its sample, this clonotype was seen many times. The rearrangement links TRBV27 to TRBJ2-1; D may be TRBD1 (6 bases). Matching the DNA end better, TRBJ2-7 makes the J call doubtful. Germline V gives CDR1 MNHEY, CDR2 SMNVEV (reference sequence). This CDR3 has 15 residues. The CDR3 is CASSFADSDFYEQYF. The CDR3 DNA reads TGTGCCAGCAGTTTTGCGGACAGTGACTTCTACGAGCAGTACTTC.

This clonotype was found many times. A much larger clone differs by one base, so this may be a read error. This chain's CDR3 is CASSQGTGGYEQFF. CDR3 in DNA: TGCGCCAGCAGCCAAGGGACAGGGGGCTACGAGCAGTTCTTC. The chain combines TRBV4-1 with TRBJ2-1; 11 bases line up with TRBD1. J lost 10 bases, V lost 1 base, and 3 bases had no gene match. This CDR3 has 14 residues. The V gene's germline CDR1 is MGHRA and CDR2 YSYEKL.

The chain couples TRBV27 to TRBJ2-1; no clear D. V was trimmed by 6 bases and J by 9 bases, leaving 12 bases between them. CDR3 length: 12 amino acids. Germline V gene sequence: CDR1 MNHEY, CDR2 SMNVEV (reference sequence). The CDR3 coding sequence is TGTGCCAGCAGGTTAAGGGTTGGTGAGCAGTTCTTC. It specifies CASRLRVGEQFF.

This chain connects TRBV5-1 to TRBJ1-1, with D maybe TRBD1 (6 bases). The CDR3 consists of 12 residues. V lost 3 bases and J 11 bases, leaving 14 bases between the germline ends. The germline V gene has CDR1 SGHRS and CDR2 YFSETQ. CDR3 residues: CASSSTGQPAFF. The CDR3 DNA reads as TGCGCCAGCAGCTCTACCGGACAGCCCGCTTTCTTT.

By frequency in the sample, this clonotype is medium-sized. This sequence joins TRBV6-1 and TRBJ2-1; tentative D call: TRBD1 (6 bases). TRBJ2-7 matches the DNA end more closely, so the J call is doubtful. The CDR3 extends over 15 amino acids. Germline-derived CDR1 and CDR2 are MNHNS and SASEGT. CDR3: CASRVDRHDTYEQYF. The CDR3 bases are TGTGCCAGCAGAGTTGACAGGCATGATACTTACGAGCAGTACTTC.

This chain uses TRBV6-1 with TRBJ1-2; no reliable D call. V was cut by 5 bases and J by 8 bases, with 15 bases left in between. The germline CDR1 and CDR2 sequences are MNHNS and SASEGT. This CDR3 region has 13 residues. The CDR3 bases are TGTGCCAGCAGTCGGATGAGTTCGGACGGCTACACCTTC. Amino acid sequence: CASSRMSSDGYTF.